These 28 T cell receptor beta chains were sequenced from one sample in a study of T cell responses to AZD1222 COVID-19 vaccine. Assay: immunoSEQ multiplex PCR; the TCRdb copy retains only in-frame clones and omits some. The table lists 100,000 to 150,000 clones, just under 95% of them singletons. The specimen comprised peripheral blood, sampled 28 days after the second AZD1222 dose. All receptors derive from an adult who received the AZD1222 COVID-19 vaccine.

The chain recombines TRBV19 with TRBJ1-1; no firm D call. The CDR3 covers 17 residues. Per the germline V gene, CDR1 is LNHDA and CDR2 is SQIVND (reference sequence). Trimming stripped 5 bases from V and 0 bases from J, with 19 bases between. CDR3 sequence reads: CASSLPSFEGLNTEAFF. The CDR3 DNA follows: TGTGCCAGTAGTTTACCCTCTTTTGAGGGTTTGAACACTGAAGCTTTCTTT.

This rearrangement joins TRBV10-3 to TRBJ2-1; D may be TRBD1 (6 bases). V was clipped by 11 bases and J by 5 bases, with 19 bases between them. Germline CDR1 ENHRY, CDR2 SYGVKD. The CDR3 contains 14 residues. CDR3 protein: CASISGTINNEQFF. For the CDR3, the DNA is TGTGCCTCTATCTCCGGGACAATTAACAATGAGCAGTTCTTC.

Here the CDR3 reads CASSRTSGKYNEQFF. In nucleotides, the CDR3 is TGTGCCAGTAGTCGGACTAGCGGGAAGTACAATGAGCAGTTCTTC. The chain recombines TRBV19 with TRBJ2-1; 12 bases match TRBD2. CDR1 is LNHDA, CDR2 SQIVND, per germline (reference sequence). The CDR3 extends over 15 amino acids. The V and J ends lost 5 bases and 4 bases, in that order; junction bases with no gene match: 3.

V gene TRBV5-4 combines with J gene TRBJ2-2; D tentatively reads TRBD1 or TRBD2 (6 bases each). The CDR3 has 16 residues. Looked up from germline, CDR1 is SGHNT and CDR2 is YYREEE (reference sequence). Trimming stripped 2 bases from V and 4 bases from J, with 15 bases between. CDR3 in DNA: TGTGCCAGCAGCTTCGGGGGCAGGGGTGTCACCGGGGAGCTGTTTTTT. Translation gives CASSFGGRGVTGELFF.

The chain couples TRBV2 to TRBJ1-1; D not resolved. Looked up from germline, CDR1 is SNHLY and CDR2 is FYNNEI. The CDR3 contains 14 residues. Trimming pared 2 bases from V and 4 bases from J, leaving 11 bases between. The CDR3 protein is CASSETSLLTEAFF. The CDR3 coding sequence is TGTGCCAGCAGTGAAACAAGCTTGCTCACTGAAGCTTTCTTT.

This chain uses TRBV27 with TRBJ2-7, with 8 positions matching TRBD1. This CDR3 spans 13 amino acids. Germline V lookup: CDR1 MNHEY, CDR2 SMNVEV (reference sequence). The trim removed 3 bases at V and 4 bases at J, leaving 2 bases unmatched. CDR3 coding DNA: TGTGCCAGCAGTTTGGGACAGGAATACGAGCAGTACTTC. Amino acid sequence: CASSLGQEYEQYF.

A single count supports this clone. This chain links TRBV18 with TRBJ2-3, with 11 bases that match TRBD1. Germline V gene sequence: CDR1 KGHSH, CDR2 LQKENI. The CDR3 loop spans 18 amino acids. The V gene end was trimmed by 4 bases and the J gene end by 3 bases; junction bases not matched to a gene: 12. This CDR3 reads CASSLRLGGTGGTDTQYF. The CDR3 DNA reads as TGTGCCAGCTCACTAAGACTCGGTGGGACAGGGGGAACAGATACGCAGTATTTT.

The chain employs TRBV14 and TRBJ2-2; no clear D gene. V lost 1 base to trimming and J lost 5 bases, with 8 bases between them. This CDR3 is 14 amino acids long. Germline V lookup: CDR1 SGHDN, CDR2 FVKESK. CDR3 coding DNA: TGTGCCAGCAGCCAAGCCCGGTTTACCGGGGAGCTGTTTTTT. This codes for CASSQARFTGELFF. Supplemented by reference TRBV14 and TRBJ2-2, the full variable domain reads EAGVTQFPSHSVIEKGQTVTLRCDPISGHDNLYWYRRVMGKEIKFLLHFVKESKQDESGMPNNRFLAERTGGTYSTLKVQPAELEDSGVYFCASSQARFTGELFFGEGSRLTVL.

This clone occurred a few times. No DNA is shown, since the ends of the CDR3 on it are uncertain; the CDR3 is the one TCRdb lists. This rearrangement joins TRBV12-3 or TRBV12-4 to TRBJ2-7; the table's D call, TRBD2, was not checked against the DNA. Inclusive of both ends, the CDR3 amounts to 13 amino acids. CDR3 region: CASSSSVPLEQYF.

This clone was picked up one time. The CDR3 loop is CASSFGMAGNSPLHF. The CDR3 DNA sequence: TGTGCCAGCAGCTTTGGAATGGCGGGGAATTCACCCCTCCACTTT. The chain is built from TRBV7-2 and TRBJ1-6; D uncertain. The V gene lost 3 bases and the J gene lost 7 bases, with 13 bases spanning the gap. There are 15 residues in the CDR3. The germline V gene has CDR1 SGHTA and CDR2 FQGNSA.

The chain is built from TRBV19 and TRBJ1-1; D is perhaps TRBD1 (6 bases). The germline V gene has CDR1 LNHDA and CDR2 SQIVND (reference sequence). This CDR3 contains 14 residues. Trimming left V 7 bases short and J 0 bases short, with 12 bases between. CDR3 sequence reads: CASTEGGLNTEAFF. DNA for the CDR3: TGTGCCAGTACTGAGGGGGGGCTGAACACTGAAGCTTTCTTT.

V is TRBV19 and J is TRBJ2-3; 7 bases line up with TRBD2. There are 14 residues in the CDR3. CDR1 LNHDA and CDR2 SQIVND come from the germline V gene (reference sequence). Germline trimming cut 6 bases from V and 2 bases from J; bases unmatched to any gene: 5. For the CDR3, the DNA is TGTGCCAGTAGGCCTAGCGGAAACACAGATACGCAGTATTTT. Amino acids: CASRPSGNTDTQYF.

The sample holds a few counts of this clone. The chain carries TRBV3-1 (or the pseudogene TRBV3-2) and TRBJ2-1; no reliable D call. V was pared by 3 bases and J by 4 bases, with 13 bases between. Germline CDR1 is LGHDT and CDR2 is YNNKEL (reference sequence). This CDR3 spans 15 amino acids. The CDR3 coding sequence is TGTGCCAGCAGCCAGGTGCAGGTGCCATACAATGAGCAGTTCTTC. Its translation: CASSQVQVPYNEQFF.

DNA for the CDR3: TGCGCCAGCAGCCAAGATCGAGAGCGGACGAACACCGGGGAGCTGTTTTTT. As protein: CASSQDRERTNTGELFF. This chain uses TRBV4-1 with TRBJ2-2, with D tentatively TRBD2 (5 bases). The CDR3 length is 17 residues. The germline gives CDR1 MGHRA, CDR2 YSYEKL. Trimming took 0 bases from V and 0 from J, leaving 11 bases between them.

The chain has TRBV2 and TRBJ2-5; weak D call: TRBD1 (6 bases). The germline CDR1 and CDR2 sequences are SNHLY and FYNNEI. This CDR3 contains 14 residues. V was trimmed by 2 bases and J by 5 bases, leaving 12 bases between them. The CDR3 region has the DNA TGTGCCAGCAGTGAACCCTATCAGGGGGAGACCCAGTACTTC. This gives the protein CASSEPYQGETQYF.

The gene calls are TRBV5-5 and TRBJ1-6; 8 bases line up with TRBD1. Germline CDR1 SGHKS, CDR2 YYEKEE (reference sequence). V shed 0 bases, J shed 0 bases, and the junction held 2 bases outside the gene matches. This CDR3 region has 17 residues. CDR3 amino acids: CASSLGTGSSYNSPLHF. CDR3 DNA sequence: TGTGCCAGCAGCTTGGGGACAGGGAGCTCCTATAATTCACCCCTCCACTTT.

The table lists this clone with a count of one. The CDR3 nucleotides read TGTGCCAGCAGCTTATTCGACGGATACGAGCAGTACTTC. Translating it yields CASSLFDGYEQYF. The chain recombines TRBV7-3 with TRBJ2-7, with D hard to call. This CDR3 has 13 residues. CDR1 is SGHTA and CDR2 is FQGTGA in the germline V gene. V dropped 2 bases and J dropped 4 bases, with 9 bases sitting between them.

The chain is built from TRBV27 and TRBJ2-2; 12 bases agree with TRBD2. Germline trimming cut 3 bases from V and 6 bases from J; bases unmatched to any gene: 5. CDR1 is MNHEY, CDR2 SMNVEV, per germline (reference sequence). The CDR3 runs 16 residues. The CDR3 DNA reads TGTGCCAGCAGTTTGCCTAGCGGGAGGGCCGCCGGGGAGCTGTTTTTT. Protein product: CASSLPSGRAAGELFF.

CDR3 region: CASSLGRQVPAFF. In DNA form, the CDR3 reads TGTGCCAGCAGTTTGGGTCGCCAAGTCCCAGCTTTCTTT. V gene TRBV12-3 or TRBV12-4 combines with J gene TRBJ1-1; unclear D gene. Trimming took off 3 bases at V and 10 bases at J, with 15 bases between the two ends. This CDR3 comprises 13 residues.

The genes are TRBV6-5 and TRBJ2-5; 7 bases map to TRBD1. CDR3 length: 14 amino acids. V lost 8 bases to trimming and J lost 1 base; unmatched junction nucleotides: 7. Germline lookup yields CDR1 MNHEY and CDR2 SVGAGI. The CDR3 reads CASGPGTAQETQYF. The CDR3 DNA follows: TGTGCCAGCGGACCAGGGACAGCCCAAGAGACCCAGTACTTC.

V gene TRBV7-2 combines with J gene TRBJ2-7; D uncertain. The CDR3 has 13 amino acids. The ends were cut back, 3 bases at V and 1 base at J, with 7 bases in the middle. CDR1 and CDR2 (germline): SGHTA, FQGNSA. CDR3 residues: CASSLDGSYEQYF. In DNA form, the CDR3 reads TGTGCCAGCAGCTTGGATGGATCCTACGAGCAGTACTTC.

The chain has TRBV6-5 and TRBJ2-7; D may match TRBD1 or TRBD2 (5 bases each). The germline V gene encodes CDR1 MNHEY and CDR2 SVGAGI. V was trimmed by 0 bases and J by 4 bases, leaving 16 bases between them. The length of the CDR3 is 16 residues. This chain's CDR3 is CASSYSGRRPGYEQYF. CDR3 DNA: TGTGCCAGCAGTTACTCGGGACGGAGGCCTGGATACGAGCAGTACTTC.

The CDR3 nucleotides are TGTGCCAGCAGGCCCGGAGGGGTCCAAGAGACCCAGTACTTC. It codes for CASRPGGVQETQYF. V and J are TRBV28 and TRBJ2-5, with D maybe TRBD2 (6 bases). Germline CDR1 and CDR2: MDHEN and SYDVKM. Trimming took off 6 bases at V and 1 base at J, with 12 bases between the two ends. CDR3 length equals 14 residues.

The J gene is TRBJ2-5, the V gene TRBV2; 11 bases are shared with TRBD2. Germline V CDR1 and CDR2: SNHLY, FYNNEI. Losses at the gene ends were 4 bases for V and 4 bases for J; bases not matched to a gene: 11. The CDR3 is made up of 17 amino acids. CDR3 DNA sequence: TGTGCCAGCAGTGGACTAGCGGGACAGTTGGAGGGAGAGACCCAGTACTTC. Translated, it gives CASSGLAGQLEGETQYF.

V gene TRBV5-4 combines with J gene TRBJ2-7; TRBD2 aligns across 10 bases. Germline loops: CDR1 SGHNT, CDR2 YYREEE (reference sequence). The V gene end was trimmed by 1 base and the J gene end by 2 bases; junction bases not matched to a gene: 12. CDR3 length equals 18 residues. CDR3 loop: CASSLSSSGGTYTYEQYF. The DNA of the CDR3 is TGTGCCAGCAGCTTGTCCTCTAGCGGGGGCACATATACCTACGAGCAGTACTTC. The full variable domain, its missing parts supplied by reference TRBV5-4 and TRBJ2-7, is ETGVTQSPTHLIKTRGQQVTLRCSSQSGHNTVSWYQQALGQGPQFIFQYYREEENGRGNFPPRFSGLQFPNYSSELNVNALELDDSALYLCASSLSSSGGTYTYEQYFGPGTRLTVT.

This chain links TRBV6-2 or TRBV6-3 with TRBJ2-7; weak D call: TRBD1 (6 bases). CDR1 and CDR2 (germline): MNHEY, SVGEGT. With 5 bases removed from V and 3 bases from J, the gap between germline ends came to 14 bases. The CDR3 consists of 14 residues. CDR3 loop: CASSPLRQVYEQYF. Here the CDR3 DNA reads TGTGCCAGCAGTCCCCTCCGACAGGTCTACGAGCAGTACTTC.

CDR3 residues: CAISEGRGRNYGYTF. In DNA form, the CDR3 reads TGTGCCATCAGTGAGGGGCGGGGCCGAAACTATGGCTACACCTTC. This chain joins TRBV10-3 and TRBJ1-2; a possible D gene is TRBD1 (5 bases). Trimming left V 2 bases short and J 2 bases short, with 12 bases between. Germline lookup yields CDR1 ENHRY and CDR2 SYGVKD. This CDR3 region has 15 residues.

This chain joins TRBV6-2 or TRBV6-3 and TRBJ1-6, with D unclear. CDR3 size: 14 residues. The germline V and J ends were trimmed by 7 bases and 5 bases, with 12 bases remaining between them. Germline V gene lookup returns CDR1 MNHEY and CDR2 SVGEGT. The CDR3 loop is CASTPRWDNSPLHF. CDR3 in DNA: TGTGCCAGCACCCCGAGGTGGGATAATTCACCCCTCCACTTT.